This T cell receptor beta chain was found in a study of blood T cell repertoires in COVID-19. The CDR3 length is 14 residues. Germline CDR1 SGHRS, CDR2 YFSETQ. V was clipped by 2 bases and J by 1 base, with 9 bases between them. Methods used by the authors: Amplification from reference gene primers served as the basis for estimated nucleated cell counts. Profiling relied on immunoSEQ multiplex PCR, and the TCRdb table lists in-frame clones only, not all of them. V and J calls and clone size are copied from that table; D and trimming were computed from the DNA. The sample shows 360,000 or so clones, more than 70% of them seen only once.

The sequenced sample was PBMCs or T cells enriched from blood (not recorded which). The V call is TRBV5-1, the J call TRBJ1-1, with TRBD1 as a possible D gene (6 bases). The TCR comes from a woman aged 25 to 39 who had been exposed to COVID-19. CDR3 protein: CASSLQGPNTEAFF. DNA of the CDR3: TGCGCCAGCAGCTTACAGGGCCCGAACACTGAAGCTTTCTTT.